The 18 T cell receptor beta chains below come from one sample, sequenced in a study of T-cell reconstitution after alpha-beta-depleted transplantation in children. Preparation of the TCRbeta library used unique molecular identifiers. One entry per CDR3 protein, called by TCRdb with MiXCR from the PCR reads. The sample has 540,000 or so distinct CDR3 sequences, more than 20% seen once. The material was PBMCs, mostly from graft donor cells, obtained 360 days after TCRalphabeta/CD19-depleted stem cell transplant. Source of these receptors: a boy in the first two years of life who had a stem cell transplant for acute myeloid leukemia, so the T cells may come from the graft donor.

CDR3 amino acids: CASSLSTNEKLFF. The CDR3 DNA sequence: TGTGCCAGCAGCTTATCAACTAATGAAAAACTGTTTTTT. This chain uses TRBV7-2 with TRBJ1-4, with unresolved D. Deletions cut 2 bases from V and 0 bases from J, with 1 base between. This CDR3 is built from 13 residues. Germline V gene lookup returns CDR1 SGHTA and CDR2 FQGNSA.

The gene calls are TRBV10-3 and TRBJ2-7, with 7 bases matching TRBD1. Germline CDR1 is ENHRY and CDR2 is SYGVKD. CDR3 length equals 14 residues. After removal of 9 bases from V and 2 bases from J, the junction contained 10 bases not matched to a gene. CDR3 region: CAIGKGQFTYEQYF. CDR3 sequence (DNA): TGTGCCATTGGAAAGGGACAGTTTACCTACGAGCAGTACTTC.

This chain connects TRBV5-6 to TRBJ2-1; TRBD2 matches 8 bases. V gave up 3 bases and J gave up 0 bases; unmatched junction bases: 11. Germline V gene lookup returns CDR1 SGHDT and CDR2 YYEEEE. This CDR3 has 18 residues. CDR3 residues: CASSSEGRGESSYNEQFF. CDR3 nucleotide sequence: TGTGCCAGCAGCTCGGAGGGGCGGGGGGAAAGCTCCTACAATGAGCAGTTCTTC.

In its sample, this clonotype was seen many times. This sequence joins TRBV20-1 and TRBJ1-4, with D possibly TRBD1 on 5 matching bases. V was cut by 1 base and J by 7 bases, with 7 bases left in between. CDR1 and CDR2 (germline): DFQATT, SNEGSKA (reference sequence). The CDR3 covers 12 residues. CDR3 DNA: TGCAGTGCTAGAGGAGGGGTTGAAAAACTGTTTTTT. Translating it yields CSARGGVEKLFF.

V is TRBV20-1 and J is TRBJ2-4; 7 bases are a match to TRBD1. There are 15 residues in the CDR3. Trimming at V came to 3 bases and at J to 3 bases, leaving 8 bases not matched to a gene. Germline assignment: CDR1 DFQATT and CDR2 SNEGSKA (reference sequence). CDR3 in DNA: TGCAGTGCTAGTACGGTTGGGACAGTCAAAAACATTCAGTACTTC. It translates to CSASTVGTVKNIQYF.

This clonotype occurred many times. This chain uses TRBV12-3 or TRBV12-4 with TRBJ1-3; D unclear. V dropped 1 base and J dropped 4 bases, with 11 bases sitting between them. The CDR3 has 15 residues. The CDR3 bases are TGTGCCAGCAGTTTAGTGAGTACAGCCGGAAACACCATATATTTT. Translation: CASSLVSTAGNTIYF.

This chain joins TRBV4-2 and TRBJ1-4; perhaps TRBD1 as D (5 bases). The CDR3 has 15 residues. Germline V gene lookup returns CDR1 LGHNA and CDR2 YNFKEQ. Between the trimmed V and J ends, which lost 1 base and 8 bases, there was a span of 14 bases. The CDR3 loop reads CASSQGYGGSEKLFF. Written as DNA, the CDR3 is TGTGCCAGCAGCCAAGGATATGGGGGAAGCGAAAAACTGTTTTTT.

This chain joins TRBV6-2 or TRBV6-3 and TRBJ2-7, with 8 positions matching TRBD1. Germline lookup yields CDR1 MNHEY and CDR2 SVGEGT. There are 16 residues in the CDR3. After removal of 3 bases from V and 0 bases from J, the junction contained 7 bases not matched to a gene. The CDR3 here is CASSYRDRGGSYEQYF. The CDR3 bases are TGTGCCAGCAGTTATCGCGACAGGGGAGGCTCCTACGAGCAGTACTTC.

This clonotype was observed at least ten times. The chain couples TRBV12-3 or TRBV12-4 to TRBJ2-1; 8 nucleotides line up with TRBD2. This CDR3 has 14 residues. V dropped 6 bases and J dropped 3; count of bases not matched to a gene: 4. As DNA, the CDR3 is TGTGCCAGCAGCACCCGGGGGGGCTACAATGAGCAGTTCTTC. This translates into CASSTRGGYNEQFF.

This clonotype was counted at least ten times. The genes are TRBV20-1 and TRBJ2-3, with D hard to call. The CDR3 length is 11 residues. The V and J ends lost 8 bases and 5 bases respectively, with 11 bases between them. In germline, CDR1 is DFQATT, CDR2 SNEGSKA (reference sequence). Here the CDR3 DNA reads TGCAGTACCCCTGGTCGAGATACGCAGTATTTT. The encoded protein is CSTPGRDTQYF.

At least ten counts were recorded for this clonotype. The chain uses TRBV14 and TRBJ2-5; no clear D. CDR3 length: 13 amino acids. Germline assignment: CDR1 SGHDN and CDR2 FVKESK. V lost 4 bases to trimming and J lost 5 bases, with 11 bases between them. CDR3 loop: CASSPESVETQYF. The CDR3 DNA follows: TGTGCCAGCAGCCCCGAGTCCGTCGAGACCCAGTACTTC.

The chain uses TRBV20-1 and TRBJ2-5; 7 bases agree with TRBD2. Losses at the gene ends were 1 base for V and 5 bases for J; bases not matched to a gene: 10. CDR1 and CDR2 from the germline V gene are DFQATT and SNEGSKA (reference sequence). CDR3 length: 15 amino acids. This chain's CDR3 is CSARALSGPGETQYF. The CDR3 region has the DNA TGCAGTGCTAGAGCGCTTAGCGGGCCTGGGGAGACCCAGTACTTC.

This clonotype was counted many times. The rearrangement joins TRBV20-1 to TRBJ1-1, with D possibly TRBD1 on 5 matching bases. This CDR3 spans 14 amino acids. Germline CDR1 DFQATT, CDR2 SNEGSKA (reference sequence). V lost 4 bases to trimming and J lost 5 bases, with 17 bases between them. CDR3 loop: CSATPPGLWTEAFF. As DNA, the CDR3 is TGCAGTGCTACCCCCCCGGGGCTATGGACTGAAGCTTTCTTT.

A few counts support this clonotype. The genes are TRBV5-5 and TRBJ2-7, with 7 bases lining up with TRBD1. Germline lookup yields CDR1 SGHKS and CDR2 YYEKEE (reference sequence). This CDR3 has 15 residues. Germline trimming cut 1 base from V and 0 bases from J; bases unmatched to any gene: 4. The CDR3 DNA reads TGTGCCAGCAGCTTGAGGGGACAGAGCTCCTACGAGCAGTACGTC. It specifies CASSLRGQSSYEQYV.

In this sample, this clonotype turned up many times. The chain recombines TRBV25-1 with TRBJ1-5; D uncertain. CDR1 and CDR2 from the germline V gene are MGHDK and SYGVNS. This CDR3 has 17 amino acids. Trimming stripped 6 bases from V and 4 bases from J, with 22 bases between. The CDR3 protein is CASSPGEAFWPNQPQHF. The CDR3 coding sequence is TGTGCCAGCAGCCCTGGGGAGGCCTTCTGGCCTAATCAGCCCCAGCATTTT.

The CDR3 is CASSPRGEDSPLHF. The CDR3, as DNA: TGTGCCAGCTCACCGCGGGGGGAGGATTCACCCCTCCACTTT. The V call is TRBV18, the J call TRBJ1-6; D might be TRBD1 (5 bases). Trimming left V 3 bases short and J 8 bases short, with 11 bases between. The CDR3 has 14 residues. The germline gives CDR1 KGHSH, CDR2 LQKENI.

This clonotype was detected only a few times. The V gene is TRBV20-1, the J gene TRBJ1-6; D is undetermined. Trimming cost V 3 bases and J 0 bases, with 6 bases left between them. Germline-derived CDR1 and CDR2 are DFQATT and SNEGSKA (reference sequence). This CDR3 comprises 14 residues. The CDR3 coding sequence is TGCAGTGCTAGCGGTGGCTCCTATAATTCACCCCTCCACTTT. It translates to CSASGGSYNSPLHF.

This clonotype was observed at least ten times. J is TRBJ2-2 and V is TRBV7-9, with a possible D match to TRBD2 (6 bases). This CDR3 is 13 amino acids long. The germline V gene encodes CDR1 SEHNR and CDR2 FQNEAQ (reference sequence). With 11 bases removed from V and 6 bases from J, the gap between germline ends came to 16 bases. CDR3 DNA sequence: TGTGCCGGCGGGACTCTGGTAGCCGGGGAGCTGTTTTTT. Amino acid sequence: CAGGTLVAGELFF.